The TCR beta chain under discussion was sequenced for a study of blood T cell repertoires in COVID-19. Study information: COVID-19 samples collected from the United States, Italy and Spain covered acute and convalescent phases. T cells, B-cell-depleted T cells, or PBMCs provided the cDNA or gDNA that served as material.

Original methodology: Reference gene primer amplification gave estimated nucleated cell counts. Only in-frame clones appear in the TCRdb table, and some are missing; sequencing was by immunoSEQ multiplex PCR. That table furnishes V, J and clone size, whereas the DNA furnished D and trimming. Among about 150,000 clones, around 85% were seen once, and the ten largest hold around 8%. Trimming stripped 6 bases from V and 10 bases from J, with 13 bases between. CDR1 WSHSY and CDR2 SAAADI come from the germline V gene. This CDR3 contains 12 residues. Followed longitudinally, the Seattle patients had been enrolled during active infection.

The TCR originated in a woman older than 75 with COVID-19, enrolled during active disease. The sample comprised peripheral blood. V usage is TRBV10-2 and J usage is TRBJ2-1, with D perhaps matching TRBD2 (6 bases). CDR3 nucleotides: TGCGCCAGCAGCCGGGACTCCCCCGAGCAGTTCTTC. This sequence encodes CASSRDSPEQFF.